This T cell receptor beta chain originates from a study of cytomegalovirus exposure and HLA in healthy donors. Study-level findings and limits: An ancestry cluster, one associated with Asian ancestry, reportedly showed fewer N-insertions than the approximately 720-donor mean in a later analysis.

The table lists this clone with a few counts. Its antigen is as yet unknown. The germline V gene has CDR1 GTSNPN and CDR2 SVGIG (reference sequence). This CDR3 contains 12 residues. The junction had 5 bases not matched to a gene; V was cut back by 8 bases and J by 2 bases. The PCR contained 60 Vbeta and 13 Jbeta primers. Some clones are missing from TCRdb's copy, which holds only in-frame ones; the method was immunoSEQ multiplex PCR. The sample contains approximately 140,000 clones, 65% to 90% of which appear only once. The specimen was PBMCs. The chain carries TRBV30 and TRBJ1-1; 7 bases align to TRBD1. The receptor was derived from a man aged 50-60 years in good health and CMV-seronegative. In DNA, the CDR3 is TGTGCCCAAGAAGGGGGCAACACTGAAGCTTTCTTT. It yields the protein CAQEGGNTEAFF. Based on the CDR3 plus reference TRBV30 and TRBJ1-1, the full variable domain is SQTIHQWPATLVQPVGSPLSLECTVEGTSNPNLYWYRQAAGRGLQLLFYSVGIGQISSEVPQNLSASRPQDRQFILSSKKLLLSDSGFYLCAQEGGNTEAFFGQGTRLTVV.